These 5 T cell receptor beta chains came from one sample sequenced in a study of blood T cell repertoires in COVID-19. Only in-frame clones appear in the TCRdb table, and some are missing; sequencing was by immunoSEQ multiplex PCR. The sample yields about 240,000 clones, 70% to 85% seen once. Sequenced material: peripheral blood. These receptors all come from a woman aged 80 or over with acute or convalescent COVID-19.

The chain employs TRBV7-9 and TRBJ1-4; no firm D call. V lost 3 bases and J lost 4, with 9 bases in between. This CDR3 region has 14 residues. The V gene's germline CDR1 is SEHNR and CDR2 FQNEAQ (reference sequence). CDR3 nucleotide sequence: TGTGCCAGCAGCTTCGGCGGGAGTAATGAAAAACTGTTTTTT. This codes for CASSFGGSNEKLFF.

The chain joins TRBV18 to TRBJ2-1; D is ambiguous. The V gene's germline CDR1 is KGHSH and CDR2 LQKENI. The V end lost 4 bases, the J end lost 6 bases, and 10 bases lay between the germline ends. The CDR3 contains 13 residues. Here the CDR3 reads CASSRLEGNEQFF. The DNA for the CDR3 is TGTGCCAGCTCACGACTTGAAGGCAATGAGCAGTTCTTC.

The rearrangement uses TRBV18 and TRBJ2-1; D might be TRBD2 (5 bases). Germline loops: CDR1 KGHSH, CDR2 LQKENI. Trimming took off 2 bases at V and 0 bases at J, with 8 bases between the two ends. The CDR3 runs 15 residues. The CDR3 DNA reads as TGTGCCAGCTCACCAGAGCGGTTCTCCTACAATGAGCAGTTCTTC. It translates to CASSPERFSYNEQFF.

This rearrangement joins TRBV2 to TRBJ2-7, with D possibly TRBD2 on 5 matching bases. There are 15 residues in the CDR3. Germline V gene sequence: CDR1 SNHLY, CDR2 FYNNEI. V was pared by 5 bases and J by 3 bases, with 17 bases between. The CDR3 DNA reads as TGTGCCAGCAGTAAGAGCGGTATAGGGAACTACGAGCAGTACTTC. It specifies CASSKSGIGNYEQYF.

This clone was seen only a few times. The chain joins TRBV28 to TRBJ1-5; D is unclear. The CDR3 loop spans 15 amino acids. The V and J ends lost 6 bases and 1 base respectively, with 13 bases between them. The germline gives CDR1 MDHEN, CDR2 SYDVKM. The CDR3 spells CASRGGEGSNQPQHF. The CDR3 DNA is TGTGCCAGCAGGGGCGGGGAGGGCAGCAATCAGCCCCAGCATTTT.